Below are 23 T cell receptor beta chains sequenced from a single sample in a study of shared clonotypes between healthy human individuals. Assay: immunoSEQ multiplex PCR; the TCRdb copy retains only in-frame clones and omits some. Among more than 90,000 clones listed, under 70% were seen once. Material: memory CD8+ T cells sorted from blood. As for subset: CD45RO+ cells pooled with CCR7-negative TemRA cells. Receptors originate from a man under 40 in good health.

This chain joins TRBV9 and TRBJ2-2; TRBD2 aligns across 11 bases. There are 17 residues in the CDR3. The junction had 13 bases not matched to a gene; V was cut back by 5 bases and J by 7 bases. Germline V gene lookup returns CDR1 SGDLS and CDR2 YYNGEE. Here the CDR3 DNA reads TGTGCCAGCAGTGGAGATACTAGCGGGAGTATCTTCGGGGAGCTGTTTTTT. Its protein is CASSGDTSGSIFGELFF.

This chain joins TRBV28 and TRBJ1-5; 7 nucleotides line up with TRBD1. V lost 2 bases and J lost 3; bases outside the gene matches: 1. This CDR3 has 14 amino acids. Germline V gene data show CDR1 as MDHEN and CDR2 as SYDVKM. The CDR3 loop is CASSLQGVNQPQHF. CDR3 coding DNA: TGTGCCAGCAGTTTACAGGGGGTCAATCAGCCCCAGCATTTT.

The gene calls are TRBV29-1 and TRBJ2-3; 11 bases agree with TRBD2. The CDR3 covers 14 residues. Germline V gene data show CDR1 as SQVTM and CDR2 as ANQGSEA. The trim removed 2 bases at V and 4 bases at J, leaving 2 bases unmatched. The CDR3 coding sequence is TGCAGCGTTGAAATTAGCGGGGGGGCAGATACGCAGTATTTT. It encodes CSVEISGGADTQYF.

The chain uses TRBV6-5 and TRBJ1-5; D is possibly TRBD1 (5 bases). Germline CDR1 MNHEY, CDR2 SVGAGI. The CDR3 totals 14 residues. With 5 bases removed from V and 3 bases from J, the gap between germline ends came to 11 bases. In DNA, the CDR3 is TGTGCCAGCAGTCCTCGACAGAACAATCAGCCCCAGCATTTT. This encodes CASSPRQNNQPQHF.

The rearrangement uses TRBV9 and TRBJ2-3; the match to TRBD2 covers 7 bases. CDR1 is SGDLS, CDR2 YYNGEE, per germline. This CDR3 contains 15 residues. V gave up 2 bases and J gave up 3 bases; unmatched junction bases: 6. CDR3 DNA: TGTGCCAGCAGCGTGGTGGGAGGGCCAACAGATACGCAGTATTTT. This sequence encodes CASSVVGGPTDTQYF. Full variable domain (rest looked up from reference TRBV9 and TRBJ2-3): DSGVTQTPKHLITATGQRVTLRCSPRSGDLSVYWYQQSLDQGLQFLIQYYNGEERAKGNILERFSAQQFPDLHSELNLSSLELGDSALYFCASSVVGGPTDTQYFGPGTRLTVL.

The sample holds a few counts of this clone. V is TRBV30 and J is TRBJ1-2; D gene ambiguous. The CDR3 extends over 13 amino acids. The V end lost 0 bases, the J end lost 8 bases, and 13 bases lay between the germline ends. Looked up from germline, CDR1 is GTSNPN and CDR2 is SVGIG (reference sequence). Written as DNA, the CDR3 is TGTGCCTGGAGTGTACGATCCTCCGGGGGCTACACCTTC. Its protein product is CAWSVRSSGGYTF.

V gene TRBV10-3 combines with J gene TRBJ2-7; 8 nucleotides match TRBD1. The V segment lost 11 bases and the J segment 0 bases; nucleotides outside the gene matches: 6. The length of the CDR3 is 13 residues. From germline, CDR1 is ENHRY and CDR2 SYGVKD. The CDR3 here is CACEDRASYEQYF. The CDR3 bases are TGTGCCTGTGAGGACAGGGCCTCCTACGAGCAGTACTTC.

The chain has TRBV27 and TRBJ2-5; possible D gene TRBD1, 8 bases. Per germline, CDR1 MNHEY and CDR2 SMNVEV (reference sequence). V gave up 3 bases and J gave up 5 bases, with 16 bases separating them. The CDR3 is made up of 15 amino acids. CDR3 sequence: CASSLTGAGRETQYF. DNA of the CDR3: TGTGCCAGCAGTTTGACAGGGGCCGGGAGGGAGACCCAGTACTTC.

The rearrangement uses TRBV6-4 and TRBJ2-3; D is perhaps TRBD2 (6 bases). V was trimmed by 2 bases and J by 1 base, leaving 10 bases between them. The germline gives CDR1 MRHNA, CDR2 SNTAGT. This CDR3 region has 15 residues. CDR3 protein: CASSDGGGGTDTQYF. DNA for the CDR3: TGTGCCAGCAGTGACGGGGGAGGAGGCACAGATACGCAGTATTTT.

This chain's CDR3 is CASSARTEMGEKLFF. The CDR3 DNA sequence: TGTGCCAGCAGCGCTCGGACAGAAATGGGGGAAAAACTGTTTTTT. V is TRBV7-2 and J is TRBJ1-4; tentatively, D is TRBD1 (6 bases). The CDR3 runs to 15 residues. Trimming pared 5 bases from V and 8 bases from J, leaving 18 bases between. Germline V gene lookup returns CDR1 SGHTA and CDR2 FQGNSA.

Ten or more counts support this clone. This chain uses TRBV9 with TRBJ1-2; D unclear. Germline CDR1 SGDLS, CDR2 YYNGEE. V lost 7 bases and J 4 bases, leaving 11 bases between the germline ends. The CDR3 loop spans 12 amino acids. The DNA of the CDR3 is TGTGCCAGCCGAGGGCCCGGCTATGGCTACACCTTC. This sequence encodes CASRGPGYGYTF. The full variable domain, in which reference TRBV9 and TRBJ1-2 provide the parts outside the CDR3, is DSGVTQTPKHLITATGQRVTLRCSPRSGDLSVYWYQQSLDQGLQFLIQYYNGEERAKGNILERFSAQQFPDLHSELNLSSLELGDSALYFCASRGPGYGYTFGSGTRLTVV.

V gene TRBV11-1 combines with J gene TRBJ2-1; 10 bases agree with TRBD2. The trim removed 3 bases at V and 9 bases at J, leaving 11 bases unmatched. The CDR3 covers 16 residues. CDR1 and CDR2 (germline): SGHAT, FQDESV (reference sequence). The CDR3 spells CASSFRDLAGVVEQFF. The CDR3 region has the DNA TGTGCCAGCAGCTTTAGGGATCTAGCGGGAGTTGTTGAGCAGTTCTTC.

The genes are TRBV6-5 and TRBJ2-2; perhaps TRBD1 as D (5 bases). The V end was cut by 6 bases, the J end by 5 bases, with 13 bases between. The CDR3 has 14 amino acids. Germline V lookup: CDR1 MNHEY, CDR2 SVGAGI. The CDR3: CASSLDSTTGELFF. CDR3 bases: TGTGCCAGCAGCCTTGACAGTACAACCGGGGAGCTGTTTTTT.

This clone was counted only a few times. The chain joins TRBV25-1 to TRBJ2-1, with 7 bases identical to TRBD2. The CDR3 consists of 14 residues. Germline V gives CDR1 MGHDK, CDR2 SYGVNS. The trim removed 4 bases at V and 5 bases at J, leaving 5 bases unmatched. The CDR3 spells CASSVASGHNEQFF. The CDR3 region has the DNA TGTGCCAGCAGTGTCGCTAGCGGCCACAATGAGCAGTTCTTC. The full variable domain, in which reference TRBV25-1 and TRBJ2-1 provide the parts outside the CDR3, is EADIYQTPRYLVIGTGKKITLECSQTMGHDKMYWYQQDPGMELHLIHYSYGVNSTEKGDLSSESTVSRIRTEHFPLTLESARPSHTSQYLCASSVASGHNEQFFGPGTRLTVL.

This clone was detected a few times. The chain has TRBV6-4 and TRBJ2-1, with TRBD2 identical over 12 bases. The V gene end was trimmed by 8 bases and the J gene end by 5 bases; junction bases not matched to a gene: 4. Germline V gene sequence: CDR1 MRHNA, CDR2 SNTAGT. The length of the CDR3 is 14 residues. The CDR3 DNA reads as TGTGCCAGCGCGACTAGCGGGAGCCACAATGAGCAGTTCTTC. Its translation is CASATSGSHNEQFF.

The V and J genes are TRBV19 and TRBJ2-7; D perhaps matches TRBD1 (5 bases). The CDR3 has 14 residues. CDR1 is LNHDA, CDR2 SQIVND, per germline (reference sequence). Trimming took 4 bases from V and 2 from J, leaving 12 bases between them. CDR3 DNA: TGTGCCAGTAGTAATGGGGCTGGTACCTACGAGCAGTACTTC. Its protein is CASSNGAGTYEQYF.

This chain joins TRBV7-6 and TRBJ2-7, with D possibly called TRBD1 or TRBD2 (5 bases each). The CDR3 spans 13 residues. Germline lookup yields CDR1 SGHVS and CDR2 FNYEAQ. V dropped 0 bases and J dropped 6 bases, with 9 bases sitting between them. The CDR3 loop is CASSLAWGSEQYF. CDR3 DNA: TGTGCCAGCAGCTTAGCATGGGGGAGCGAGCAGTACTTC.

On this clone: The same CDR3 arises from other DNA sequences in this sample as well. The rearrangement joins TRBV6-5 to TRBJ2-7; weak D call: TRBD2 (6 bases). V was trimmed by 8 bases and J by 2 bases, leaving 10 bases between them. Germline V CDR1 and CDR2: MNHEY, SVGAGI. This CDR3 has 12 residues. The CDR3 nucleotides are TGTGCCAGCGGTACGGGGGCCTACGAGCAGTACTTC. It codes for CASGTGAYEQYF.

This clone was seen once. The chain links TRBV5-1 to TRBJ2-2; D perhaps matches TRBD2 (6 bases). Germline CDR1 reads SGHRS; CDR2 reads YFSETQ. The CDR3 is made up of 14 amino acids. V lost 5 bases and J 4 bases, leaving 12 bases between the germline ends. CDR3 protein: CASSWTNPTGELFF. In DNA, the CDR3 is TGCGCCAGCAGTTGGACTAACCCCACCGGGGAGCTGTTTTTT.

This rearrangement joins TRBV28 to TRBJ2-6; 12 nucleotides agree with TRBD1. Germline-derived CDR1 and CDR2 are MDHEN and SYDVKM. This CDR3 comprises 20 residues. The V segment lost 2 bases and the J segment 0 bases; nucleotides outside the gene matches: 8. The chain's CDR3 is CASSLISGTGGVSGANVLTF. Written as DNA, the CDR3 is TGTGCCAGCAGTTTAATCTCTGGGACAGGGGGCGTCTCTGGGGCCAACGTCCTGACTTTC.

The rearrangement links TRBV29-1 to TRBJ2-7; D is possibly TRBD1 or TRBD2 (5 bases each). The CDR3 runs to 11 residues. Trimming shortened V by 8 bases and J by 3 bases, and 11 bases separated the two germline ends. The germline gives CDR1 SQVTM, CDR2 ANQGSEA. The CDR3 protein is CSIGTVYEQYF. CDR3 DNA sequence: TGCAGCATCGGGACGGTCTACGAGCAGTACTTC.

This clone has at least ten counts. The V and J genes are TRBV6-1 and TRBJ2-7; TRBD2 matches at 8 bases. Germline V gene lookup returns CDR1 MNHNS and CDR2 SASEGT. Trimming at V came to 1 base and at J to 2 bases, leaving 4 bases not matched to a gene. This CDR3 is 15 amino acids long. CDR3 nucleotide sequence: TGTGCCAGCAGTGAAGAGGTAGCGGGACCCTACGAGCAGTACTTC. It yields the protein CASSEEVAGPYEQYF.

This clone turned up a few times. V usage is TRBV6-1 and J usage is TRBJ1-1, with D perhaps TRBD1 (6 bases). CDR3 size: 14 residues. V lost 6 bases, J lost 5 bases, and 16 bases lay in between. The germline gives CDR1 MNHNS, CDR2 SASEGT. CDR3: CASSLRGLWTEAFF. CDR3 sequence (DNA): TGTGCCAGCAGCCTTAGGGGGTTGTGGACTGAAGCTTTCTTT.